The source of this TCR beta chain is a study of beta chain features in type 1 diabetes (dated by TCRdb to 2016 to 2018). For the wider study: Mean age, gender distribution, total cell number and subset yield were not different between patients and healthy donors. A total of some 100,000,000 sorted cells were examined across all samples, and a strong correlation was observed between cell number per subset and RNA yield. The study compared the TCRB repertoires of sorted circulating CD4+ T cell subsets in recently diagnosed type 1 diabetes patients with those in matched healthy donors. Naive and central memory subsets were obtained from all 28 donors, but regulatory and stem cell-like memory subsets were isolated from only 8 patients and roughly 8 healthy donors.

Study-wide conclusions, independent of this receptor: HLA sub-analyses involved small numbers of individuals, so any influence of HLA type on TCRB rearrangement remained unresolved. Patients with type 1 diabetes made fewer insertions and deleted more nucleotides at VDJ recombination sites, implying thymic rearrangement abnormalities. Sequencing cDNA rather than genomic DNA could over-represent highly expressing activated cells, although activation and CD3 levels did not differ between groups. PCR may preferentially amplify shorter templates, but because patient and control samples were amplified and corrected together, any resulting skew would affect both groups equally. Type 1 diabetes patients showed a moderate but significant shortening of TCRB CDR3 length in all four CD4+ subsets. Naive, central memory and regulatory TCRB repertoires appeared to be more similar among patients than among healthy donors.

In the case of this clone: Its antigen remains unidentified. No base quality information exists; no much larger clone differs at one position.

Each donor gave one peripheral blood draw, averaging approximately 120 mL, which was collected into heparinised tubes. A BD FACSAria II and a panel including CD45RO, CCR7, CD25, CD127, CD95 and CD27 were used to sort naive, central memory, regulatory and stem cell-like memory CD4+ T cells. All sorted populations exceeded 95% purity. PBMCs were separated immediately by Lymphoprep density gradient centrifugation and were stained directly, without being cultured. So that batch effects would be minimized, each experiment stained and sorted samples in pairs, pairing one healthy donor with one patient. The High Capacity cDNA Reverse Transcription Kit was used to reverse transcribe all of the isolated RNA, meaning that expressed TCRB transcripts were what got sequenced. Naive, central memory and regulatory T cell samples underwent deep immunoSEQ sequencing, averaging roughly 3.3 million total reads per sample. Sorted cells were lysed in RLT buffer, and RNA was extracted using DNase-treated RNeasy Micro or Mini kits according to cell number. To prevent cross-contamination, each cell subset was processed individually, whereas patient and healthy donor samples were processed jointly. The immunoSEQ multiplex PCR was used to amplify TCRB sequences from cDNA, generating 87-bp fragments that spanned the CDR3 region. Sequencing of the amplicons was done on the Illumina HiSeq platform. The original methods were these. Synthetic template baselines were used to correct PCR bias computationally, reads within Hamming distance 2 were collapsed together, and singletons that could not be merged were discarded. Reads were aligned against IMGT to assign V, D and J genes, CDR3 length and insertions or deletions at six rearrangement sites. Within each subset, clonotype counts were normalized to sorted cell number, after which true diversity and Gini coefficients were computed with the tcR R package. Repertoire sharing was quantified using the overlap coefficient calculated on TCRB nucleotide sequences. Out-of-frame TCRB sequences from naive cells were analyzed to stand in for the pre-selection repertoire. Not all clones reach the TCRdb copy of this immuneACCESS table, which keeps in-frame sequences only. Checked studies attribute under half of the gap to unresolved V genes and leave the rest unexplained. Clone size and V and J calls were adopted from that table, with D and trimming inferred from the DNA. This sample lists under 500,000 clones; about 32% were detected once. 0.05% to 0.065% of the sample is taken by the ten largest.

The CDR3 has 14 amino acids, counting the end cysteine and phenylalanine. Solely the CDR3 DNA is kept, with 42 bases framed from the first base. The germline V gene yields ENHRY for CDR1 and SYGVKD for CDR2. After removal of 4 bases from V and 3 bases from J, the junction retains 4 bases not matched to a gene. The V and J segments used are TRBV10-3 and TRBJ2-7; TRBD2 lines up with 9 middle nucleotides. This TCR came from a man between 18 and 29 years old in good health. What was sequenced was naive CD4+ T cells from blood. This specimen's cell subset or site label, per the study, means: true naive CD4+ T cells. The nucleotide sequence is TGTGCCATCAGTGGGCTAGCGGGGAACTACGAGCAGTACTTC. This translates into CAISGLAGNYEQYF.